This T cell receptor beta chain was observed in a study of T-cell memory formation after mild COVID-19. This clonotype was seen only a few times. Germline V gives CDR1 ENHRY, CDR2 SYGVKD. Trimming left V 2 bases short and J 5 bases short, with 16 bases between. The CDR3 is made up of 15 amino acids. MiXCR, run by TCRdb on the 5' RACE reads, gives a single entry per CDR3 protein. The sample contains over 500,000 distinct CDR3 sequences, approximately 15% of which appear only once. Sequencing input: PBMCs or a T cell subset sorted from them (not recorded which). This TCR derives from an adult woman who had mild COVID-19 (a few samples of this study predate the infection). Cell type and time point are not known. The V and J genes are TRBV10-3 and TRBJ2-7; D perhaps matches TRBD1 (5 bases). The CDR3 is CAISEPRQLENEQYF. The DNA of the CDR3 is TGTGCCATCAGTGAGCCAAGACAGCTAGAGAACGAGCAGTACTTC.